The present T cell receptor (beta chain) was sequenced within a study of blood T cell repertoires in COVID-19. Study information: The origin of the acute and convalescent COVID-19 samples was the United States, Italy and Spain.

With respect to this clone: The germline gene is not matched at one end of the junction; a read error may be the cause.

Authors' processing steps: Reference gene primer amplification yielded estimated nucleated cell counts. TCRdb's copy holds only in-frame clones and misses some; the assay was immunoSEQ multiplex PCR. V and J calls and clone size are copied from that table; D and trimming were computed from the DNA. This sample carries about 300,000 clones, around 90% of them seen once, and the ten largest clones take about 8.5%. CDR1 and CDR2 from the germline V gene are MNHEY and SVGAGI. The CDR3 sequence is 12 residues long. Sequenced: peripheral blood. This receptor was identified in a man between 18 and 29 years old with active or convalescent COVID-19. The rearrangement links TRBV6-5 to TRBJ1-2, with D perhaps TRBD1 (5 bases). CDR3 sequence (DNA): TGTGCCGGCAGGGTAGGAGGCTATGGCTACACCTTC. Translated, it gives CAGRVGGYGYTF.